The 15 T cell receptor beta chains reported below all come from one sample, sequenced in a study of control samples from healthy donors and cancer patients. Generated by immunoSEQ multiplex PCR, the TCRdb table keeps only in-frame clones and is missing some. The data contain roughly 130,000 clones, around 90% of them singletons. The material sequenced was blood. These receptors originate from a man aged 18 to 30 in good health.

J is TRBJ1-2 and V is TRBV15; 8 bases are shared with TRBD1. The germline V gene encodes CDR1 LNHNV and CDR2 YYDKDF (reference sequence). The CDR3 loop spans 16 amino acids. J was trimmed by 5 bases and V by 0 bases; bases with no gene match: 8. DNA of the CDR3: TGTGCCACCAGCAGAGATTGGACAGGGAGAATATATGGCTACACCTTC. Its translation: CATSRDWTGRIYGYTF. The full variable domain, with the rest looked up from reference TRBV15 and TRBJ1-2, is DAMVIQNPRYQVTQFGKPVTLSCSQTLNHNVMYWYQQKSSQAPKLLFHYYDKDFNNEADTPDNFQSRRPNTSFCFLDIRSPGLGDTAMYLCATSRDWTGRIYGYTFGSGTRLTVV.

CDR3 nucleotide sequence: TGTGCCAGCAGTTACAGAAATCAGCCCCAGCATTTT. It yields the protein CASSYRNQPQHF. V and J are TRBV6-2 or TRBV6-3 and TRBJ1-5, with unresolved D. V lost 2 bases to trimming and J lost 4 bases, with 3 bases between them. The CDR3 sequence is 12 residues long. Germline V gene data show CDR1 as MNHEY and CDR2 as SVGEGT.

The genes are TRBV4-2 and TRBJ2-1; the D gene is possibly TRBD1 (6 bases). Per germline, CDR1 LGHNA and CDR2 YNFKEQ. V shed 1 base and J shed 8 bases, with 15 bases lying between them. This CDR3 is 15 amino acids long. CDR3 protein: CASSQVASTGYEQFF. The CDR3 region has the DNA TGTGCCAGCAGCCAAGTAGCCTCCACAGGGTATGAGCAGTTCTTC.

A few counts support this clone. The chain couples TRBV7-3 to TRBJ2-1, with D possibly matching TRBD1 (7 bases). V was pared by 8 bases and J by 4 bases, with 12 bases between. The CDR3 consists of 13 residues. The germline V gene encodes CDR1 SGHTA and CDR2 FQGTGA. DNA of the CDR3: TGTGCCAGCGCAGGGGGGATTTACAATGAGCAGTTCTTC. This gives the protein CASAGGIYNEQFF. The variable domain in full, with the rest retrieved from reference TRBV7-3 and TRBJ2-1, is GAGVSQTPSNKVTEKGKYVELRCDPISGHTALYWYRQSLGQGPEFLIYFQGTGAADDSGLPNDRFFAVRPEGSVSTLKIQRTERGDSAVYLCASAGGIYNEQFFGPGTRLTVL.

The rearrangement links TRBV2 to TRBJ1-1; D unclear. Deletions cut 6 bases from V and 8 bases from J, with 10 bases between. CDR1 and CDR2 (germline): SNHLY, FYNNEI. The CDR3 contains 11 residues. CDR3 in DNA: TGTGCCAGCAGGTTAGGGCCCGAAGCTTTCTTT. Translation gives CASRLGPEAFF.

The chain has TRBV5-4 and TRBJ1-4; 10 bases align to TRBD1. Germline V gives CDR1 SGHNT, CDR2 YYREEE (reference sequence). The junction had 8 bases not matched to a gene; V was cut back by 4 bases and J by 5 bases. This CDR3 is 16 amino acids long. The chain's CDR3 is CASSRGTGVSNEKLFF. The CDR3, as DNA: TGTGCCAGCAGCCGGGGGACAGGGGTTTCCAATGAAAAACTGTTTTTT. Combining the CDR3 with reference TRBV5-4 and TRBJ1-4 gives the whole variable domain ETGVTQSPTHLIKTRGQQVTLRCSSQSGHNTVSWYQQALGQGPQFIFQYYREEENGRGNFPPRFSGLQFPNYSSELNVNALELDDSALYLCASSRGTGVSNEKLFFGSGTQLSVL.

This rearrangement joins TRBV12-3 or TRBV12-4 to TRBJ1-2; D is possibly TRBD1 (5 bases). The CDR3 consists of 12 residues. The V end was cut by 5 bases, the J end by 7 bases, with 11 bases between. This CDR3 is CASSQAGPGYTF. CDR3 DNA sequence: TGTGCCAGCAGTCAAGCAGGGCCTGGCTACACCTTC.

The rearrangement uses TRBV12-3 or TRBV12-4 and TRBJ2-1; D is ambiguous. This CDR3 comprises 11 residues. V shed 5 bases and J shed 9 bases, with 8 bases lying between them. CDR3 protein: CASSREVEQFF. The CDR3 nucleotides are TGTGCCAGCAGTCGAGAAGTTGAGCAGTTCTTC.

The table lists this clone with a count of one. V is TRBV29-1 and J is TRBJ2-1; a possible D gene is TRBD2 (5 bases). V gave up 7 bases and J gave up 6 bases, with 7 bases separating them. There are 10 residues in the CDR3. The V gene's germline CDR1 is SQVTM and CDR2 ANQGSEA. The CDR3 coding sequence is TGCAGCGCAGGAGGCAATGAGCAGTTCTTC. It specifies CSAGGNEQFF.

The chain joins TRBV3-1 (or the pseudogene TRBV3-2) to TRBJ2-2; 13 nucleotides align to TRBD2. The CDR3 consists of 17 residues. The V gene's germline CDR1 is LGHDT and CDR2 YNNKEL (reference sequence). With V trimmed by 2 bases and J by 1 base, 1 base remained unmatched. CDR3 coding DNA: TGTGCCAGCAGCCAAACTAGCGGGGGGGTGAACACCGGGGAGCTGTTTTTT. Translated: CASSQTSGGVNTGELFF.

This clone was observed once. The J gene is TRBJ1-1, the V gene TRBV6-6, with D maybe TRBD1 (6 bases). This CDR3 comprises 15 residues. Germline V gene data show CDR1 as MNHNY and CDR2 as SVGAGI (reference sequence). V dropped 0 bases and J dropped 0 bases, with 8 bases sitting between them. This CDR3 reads CASSYSDRMNTEAFF. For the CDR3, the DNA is TGTGCCAGCAGTTACTCCGACAGGATGAACACTGAAGCTTTCTTT.

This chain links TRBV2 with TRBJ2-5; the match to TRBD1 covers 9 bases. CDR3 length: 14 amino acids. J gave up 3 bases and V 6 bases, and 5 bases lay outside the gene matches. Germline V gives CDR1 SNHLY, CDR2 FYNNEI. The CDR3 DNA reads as TGTGCCAGCAGACCCACAGGGGGCGAAGAGACCCAGTACTTC. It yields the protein CASRPTGGEETQYF.

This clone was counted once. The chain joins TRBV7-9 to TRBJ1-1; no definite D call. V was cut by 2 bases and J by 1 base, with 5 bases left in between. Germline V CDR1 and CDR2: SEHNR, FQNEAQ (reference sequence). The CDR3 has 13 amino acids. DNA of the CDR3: TGTGCCAGCAGCTTAAGTCAGAACACTGAAGCTTTCTTT. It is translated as CASSLSQNTEAFF.

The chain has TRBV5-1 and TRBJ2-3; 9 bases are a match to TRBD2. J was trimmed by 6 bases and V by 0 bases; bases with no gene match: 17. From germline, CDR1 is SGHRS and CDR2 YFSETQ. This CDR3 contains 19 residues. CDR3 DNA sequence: TGCGCCAGCAGCTTGGCCGGAGGGGCCTTAGCGGGAGAAAGGGATACGCAGTATTTT. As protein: CASSLAGGALAGERDTQYF.

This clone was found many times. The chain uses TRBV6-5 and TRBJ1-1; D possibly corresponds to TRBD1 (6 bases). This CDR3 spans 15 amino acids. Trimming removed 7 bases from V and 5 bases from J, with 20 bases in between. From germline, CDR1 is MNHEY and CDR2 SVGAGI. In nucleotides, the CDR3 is TGTGCCAGCAAGGGCCCGGGGGGCAAAGGAACTGAAGCTTTCTTT. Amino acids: CASKGPGGKGTEAFF.